The present T cell receptor beta chain was sequenced within a study of blood T cells in healthy people across ages. A second PCR, run for roughly 7 to 12 cycles, used a sample-barcoded 5' primer plus a J-beta primer mix. A minimum of 2.5 million CDR3-containing paired-end reads was obtained for each sample. TCRdb fed the 5' RACE reads into MiXCR, producing one record per CDR3 protein. The data show 450,000 to 700,000 distinct CDR3 sequences, 25% to 30% seen once. With regard to this clonotype: The antigen remains undetermined.

Germline V gives CDR1 SGHTA, CDR2 FQGNSA. Trimming cost V 3 bases and J 1 base, with 10 bases left between them. The CDR3 spans 15 residues. Study results and caveats: In older individuals, TCR beta diversity per million T cells was lower, falling roughly linearly with age. More naive CD4+ cells and higher diversity marked long-lived donors relative to aged donors.

The chain uses TRBV7-2 and TRBJ1-5, with D possibly being TRBD1 (5 bases). Sequencing used blood. The receptor was isolated from a woman aged 70-85 years in good health. This chain's CDR3 is CASSFSGGSNQPQHF. CDR3 coding DNA: TGTGCCAGCAGCTTCTCGGGGGGAAGCAATCAGCCCCAGCATTTT.